Below are 5 T cell receptor beta chains sequenced from a single sample in a study of response to subunit inactivated influenza vaccine. In TCRdb, the RT-PCR reads were re-called with MiXCR into one record per CDR3 protein. The data show some 540,000 distinct CDR3 sequences, with roughly 25% seen just once and 2.5% to 3% held by the top ten. This same sample was also taken into another study, of T cells expressing NK-cell markers. As that report states: It was by 5'RACE template switching with UMIs that TCR beta cDNA was made.

The material sequenced was CD4+ T cells sorted from PBMCs, taken 11 to 12 days after vaccination. The receptors come from a man aged 50 or older who received an inactivated influenza vaccine.

The rearrangement uses TRBV4-3 and TRBJ2-5, with 8 bases lining up with TRBD1. Trimming cost V 0 bases and J 5 bases; bases outside gene matches: 5. Germline CDR1 LGHNA, CDR2 YSLEER. This CDR3 comprises 15 residues. CDR3 nucleotide sequence: TGCGCCAGCAGCCAAGATCTGACAGGGGTGGAGACCCAGTACTTC. Translating gives CASSQDLTGVETQYF.

This clonotype came up a few times. This sequence joins TRBV28 and TRBJ2-1; D might be TRBD1 or TRBD2, each matching 5 bases. From germline, CDR1 is MDHEN and CDR2 SYDVKM. CDR3 length equals 15 residues. V dropped 6 bases and J dropped 7 bases, with 19 bases sitting between them. The CDR3: CASSSAQGRRNEQFF. The CDR3 DNA follows: TGTGCCAGCAGCTCCGCCCAGGGCCGGAGGAATGAGCAGTTCTTC.

This clonotype was counted between two and nine times. The chain carries TRBV14 and TRBJ2-3, with TRBD2 matching over 8 bases. Germline CDR1 is SGHDN and CDR2 is FVKESK. The trim removed 5 bases at V and 8 bases at J, leaving 3 bases unmatched. The CDR3 totals 12 residues. The CDR3 sequence is CASSTSGPTQYF. The DNA of the CDR3 is TGTGCCAGCAGCACTAGCGGACCTACGCAGTATTTT. The full variable domain, its missing parts supplied by reference TRBV14 and TRBJ2-3, is EAGVTQFPSHSVIEKGQTVTLRCDPISGHDNLYWYRRVMGKEIKFLLHFVKESKQDESGMPNNRFLAERTGGTYSTLKVQPAELEDSGVYFCASSTSGPTQYFGPGTRLTVL.

This chain uses TRBV27 with TRBJ1-1; TRBD1 agrees at 7 bases. Germline V CDR1 and CDR2: MNHEY, SMNVEV (reference sequence). J was trimmed by 5 bases and V by 4 bases; bases with no gene match: 10. The CDR3 length is 15 residues. CDR3 nucleotide sequence: TGTGCCAGCAGTTCGGTGCAGGGGGGTAATACTGAAGCTTTCTTT. This gives the protein CASSSVQGGNTEAFF.

This clonotype was seen repeatedly, ten times or more. For the CDR3, the DNA is TGTGCCAGCACCCAATCGGGGGTCTACAATGAGCAGTTCTTC. Protein sequence: CASTQSGVYNEQFF. The V gene is TRBV2, the J gene TRBJ2-1, with TRBD2 as a possible D gene (6 bases). Germline values: CDR1 SNHLY, CDR2 FYNNEI. The CDR3 is 14 amino acids. The V end lost 7 bases, the J end lost 3 bases, and 13 bases lay between the germline ends.